This T cell receptor beta chain is from a study of OX40 agonist ivuxolimab in advanced cancers. The V and J ends lost 8 bases and 5 bases, in that order; junction bases with no gene match: 7. This CDR3 has 14 amino acids. CDR1 SGHVS and CDR2 FNYEAQ come from the germline V gene. The table came from immunoSEQ multiplex PCR; TCRdb's copy has only in-frame clones and leaves some out. The table has under 90,000 clones, approximately 84% seen once. The starting material was CD4+ or CD8+ T cells sorted from blood, obtained in a trial of the OX40 agonist ivuxolimab. The sequence was collected from an adult with an advanced solid tumor such as melanoma, head and neck, liver or kidney cancer. The rearrangement joins TRBV7-6 to TRBJ2-5; 11 bases are shared with TRBD1. The CDR3 DNA follows: TGTGCCAGCGGGCGGACAGGGGGCGGGGAGACCCAGTACTTC. It codes for CASGRTGGGETQYF.